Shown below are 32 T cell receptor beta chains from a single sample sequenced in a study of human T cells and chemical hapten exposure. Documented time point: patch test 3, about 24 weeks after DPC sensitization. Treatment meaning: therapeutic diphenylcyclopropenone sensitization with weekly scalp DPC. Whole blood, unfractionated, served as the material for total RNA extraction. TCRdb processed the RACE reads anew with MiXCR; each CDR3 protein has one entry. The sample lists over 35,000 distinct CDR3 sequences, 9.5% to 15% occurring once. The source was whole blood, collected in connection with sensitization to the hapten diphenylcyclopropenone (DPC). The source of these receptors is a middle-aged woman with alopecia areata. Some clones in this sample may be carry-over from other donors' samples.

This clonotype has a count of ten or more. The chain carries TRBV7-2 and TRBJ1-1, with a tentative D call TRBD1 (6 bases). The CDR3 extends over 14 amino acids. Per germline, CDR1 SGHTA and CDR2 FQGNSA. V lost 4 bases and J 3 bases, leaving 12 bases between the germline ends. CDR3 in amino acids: CASSSYRQDTEAFF. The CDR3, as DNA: TGTGCCAGCAGCTCGTACCGACAGGACACTGAAGCTTTCTTT.

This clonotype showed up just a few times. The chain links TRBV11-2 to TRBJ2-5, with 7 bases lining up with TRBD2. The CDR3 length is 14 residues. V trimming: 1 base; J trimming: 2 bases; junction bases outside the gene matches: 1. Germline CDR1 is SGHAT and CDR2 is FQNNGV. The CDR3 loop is CASSLGLAQETQYF. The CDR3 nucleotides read TGTGCCAGCAGCTTAGGACTAGCACAAGAGACCCAGTACTTC.

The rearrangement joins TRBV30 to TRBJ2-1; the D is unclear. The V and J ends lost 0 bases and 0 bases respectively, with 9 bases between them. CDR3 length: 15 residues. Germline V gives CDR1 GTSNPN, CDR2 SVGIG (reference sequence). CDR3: CAWSVGASSYNEQFF. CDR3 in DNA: TGTGCCTGGAGTGTCGGCGCTAGCTCCTACAATGAGCAGTTCTTC. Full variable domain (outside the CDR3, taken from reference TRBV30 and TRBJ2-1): SQTIHQWPATLVQPVGSPLSLECTVEGTSNPNLYWYRQAAGRGLQLLFYSVGIGQISSEVPQNLSASRPQDRQFILSSKKLLLSDSGFYLCAWSVGASSYNEQFFGPGTRLTVL.

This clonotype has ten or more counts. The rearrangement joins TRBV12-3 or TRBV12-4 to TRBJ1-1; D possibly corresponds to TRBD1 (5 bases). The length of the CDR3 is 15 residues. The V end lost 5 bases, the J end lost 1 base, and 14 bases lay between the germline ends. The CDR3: CASSPAGNQNTEAFF. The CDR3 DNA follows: TGTGCCAGCAGTCCCGCAGGGAATCAGAACACTGAAGCTTTCTTT.

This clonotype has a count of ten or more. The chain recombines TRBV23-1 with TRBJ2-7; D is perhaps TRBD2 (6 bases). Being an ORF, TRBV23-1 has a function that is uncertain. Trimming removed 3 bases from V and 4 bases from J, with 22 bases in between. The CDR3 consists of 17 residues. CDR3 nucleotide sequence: TGCGCCAGCAGTCATTTCCCACTAGCCCGTAGTCCGTACGAGCAGTACTTC. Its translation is CASSHFPLARSPYEQYF.

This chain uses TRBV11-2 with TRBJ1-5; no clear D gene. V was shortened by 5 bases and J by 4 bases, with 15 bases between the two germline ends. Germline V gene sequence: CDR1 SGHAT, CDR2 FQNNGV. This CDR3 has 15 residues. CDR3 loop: CASSLGSTVNQPQHF. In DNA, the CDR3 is TGTGCCAGCAGCCTGGGGTCGACGGTAAATCAGCCCCAGCATTTT.

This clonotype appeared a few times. Written as DNA, the CDR3 is TGTGCCACCGCCAGTCTCGGACTAGCGGGGGGTAATGAGCAGTTCTTC. Translating gives CATASLGLAGGNEQFF. The chain links TRBV6-2 or TRBV6-3 to TRBJ2-1, with 14 bases lining up with TRBD2. Germline V CDR1 and CDR2: MNHEY, SVGEGT. This CDR3 contains 16 residues. V dropped 10 bases and J dropped 7; count of bases not matched to a gene: 12.

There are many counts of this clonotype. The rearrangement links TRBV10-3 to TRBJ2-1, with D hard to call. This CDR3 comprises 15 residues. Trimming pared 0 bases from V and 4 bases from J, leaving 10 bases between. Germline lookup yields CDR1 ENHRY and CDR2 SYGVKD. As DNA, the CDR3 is TGTGCCATCAGTGAGTCTACCGCGGTTTACAATGAGCAGTTCTTC. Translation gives CAISESTAVYNEQFF.

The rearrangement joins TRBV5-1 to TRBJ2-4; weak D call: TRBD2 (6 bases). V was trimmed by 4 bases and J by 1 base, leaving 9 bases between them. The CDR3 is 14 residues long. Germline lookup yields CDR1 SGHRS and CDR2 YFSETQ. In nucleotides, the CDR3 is TGCGCCAGCAGCCCGGAGGGGGCCAAAAACATTCAGTACTTC. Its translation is CASSPEGAKNIQYF.

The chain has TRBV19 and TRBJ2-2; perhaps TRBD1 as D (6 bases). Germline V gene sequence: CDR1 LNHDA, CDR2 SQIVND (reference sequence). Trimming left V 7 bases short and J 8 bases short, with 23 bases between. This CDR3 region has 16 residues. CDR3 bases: TGTGCCAGTAACCCAACCCCCGGACAGCTTGTGGGGGAGCTGTTTTTT. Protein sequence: CASNPTPGQLVGELFF. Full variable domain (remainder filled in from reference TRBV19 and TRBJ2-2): DGGITQSPKYLFRKEGQNVTLSCEQNLNHDAMYWYRQDPGQGLRLIYYSQIVNDFQKGDIAEGYSVSREKKESFPLTVTSAQKNPTAFYLCASNPTPGQLVGELFFGEGSRLTVL.

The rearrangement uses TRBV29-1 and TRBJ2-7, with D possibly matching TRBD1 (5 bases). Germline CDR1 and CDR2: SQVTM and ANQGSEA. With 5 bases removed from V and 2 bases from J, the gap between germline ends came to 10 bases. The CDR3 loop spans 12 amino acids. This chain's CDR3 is CSVSPGPYEQYF. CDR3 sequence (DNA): TGCAGCGTTAGTCCAGGGCCCTACGAGCAGTACTTC.

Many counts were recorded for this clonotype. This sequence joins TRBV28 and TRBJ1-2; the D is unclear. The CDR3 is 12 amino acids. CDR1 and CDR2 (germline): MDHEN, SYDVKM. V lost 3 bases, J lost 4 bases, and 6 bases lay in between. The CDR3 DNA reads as TGTGCCAGCAGTTTGACGGTCTATGGCTACACCTTC. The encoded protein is CASSLTVYGYTF.

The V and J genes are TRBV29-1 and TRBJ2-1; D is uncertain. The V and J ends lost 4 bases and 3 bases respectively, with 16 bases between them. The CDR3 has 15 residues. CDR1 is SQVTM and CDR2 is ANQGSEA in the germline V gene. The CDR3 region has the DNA TGCAGCGTTGGCCCGGGCGCCACGGACTACAATGAGCAGTTCTTC. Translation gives CSVGPGATDYNEQFF.

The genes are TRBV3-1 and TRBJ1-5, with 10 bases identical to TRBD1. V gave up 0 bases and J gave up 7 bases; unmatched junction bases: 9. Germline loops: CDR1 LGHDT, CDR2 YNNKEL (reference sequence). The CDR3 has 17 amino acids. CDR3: CASSQDRRQGAEQPQHF. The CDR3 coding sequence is TGTGCCAGCAGCCAAGATCGTAGACAGGGGGCCGAGCAGCCCCAGCATTTT.

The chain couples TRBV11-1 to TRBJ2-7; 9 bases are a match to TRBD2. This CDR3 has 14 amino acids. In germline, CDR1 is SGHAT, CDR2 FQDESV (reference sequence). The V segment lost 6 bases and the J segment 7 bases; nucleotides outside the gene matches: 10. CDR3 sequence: CASSFGTSTREQYF. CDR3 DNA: TGTGCCAGCAGTTTCGGGACTAGCACGAGGGAGCAGTACTTC.

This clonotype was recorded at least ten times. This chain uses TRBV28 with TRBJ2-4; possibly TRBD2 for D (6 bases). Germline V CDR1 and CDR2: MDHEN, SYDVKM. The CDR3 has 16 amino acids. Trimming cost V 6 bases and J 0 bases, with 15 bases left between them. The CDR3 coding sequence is TGTGCCAGCAGAATACCCCTGGGACTAGCCAAAAACATTCAGTACTTC. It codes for CASRIPLGLAKNIQYF.

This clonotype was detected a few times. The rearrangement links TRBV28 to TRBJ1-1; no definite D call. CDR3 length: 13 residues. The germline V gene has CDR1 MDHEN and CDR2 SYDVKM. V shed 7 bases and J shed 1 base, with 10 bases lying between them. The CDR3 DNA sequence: TGTGCCAGCAAATTTGGAGCGAACACTGAAGCTTTCTTT. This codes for CASKFGANTEAFF.

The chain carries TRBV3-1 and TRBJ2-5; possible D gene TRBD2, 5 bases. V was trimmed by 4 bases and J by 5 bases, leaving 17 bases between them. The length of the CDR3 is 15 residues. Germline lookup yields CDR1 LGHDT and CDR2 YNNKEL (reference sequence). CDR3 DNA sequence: TGTGCCAGCAGCCCCTACAGCTCTCCGGGGGAGACCCAGTACTTC. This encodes CASSPYSSPGETQYF.

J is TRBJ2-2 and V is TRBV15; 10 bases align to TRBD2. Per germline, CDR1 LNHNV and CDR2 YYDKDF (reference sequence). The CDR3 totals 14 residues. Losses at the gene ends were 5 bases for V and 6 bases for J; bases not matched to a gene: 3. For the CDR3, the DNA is TGTGCCACCAGCGGACTAGCGGCGGCCGGGGAGCTGTTTTTT. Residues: CATSGLAAAGELFF. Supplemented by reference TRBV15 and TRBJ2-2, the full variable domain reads DAMVIQNPRYQVTQFGKPVTLSCSQTLNHNVMYWYQQKSSQAPKLLFHYYDKDFNNEADTPDNFQSRRPNTSFCFLDIRSPGLGDTAMYLCATSGLAAAGELFFGEGSRLTVL.

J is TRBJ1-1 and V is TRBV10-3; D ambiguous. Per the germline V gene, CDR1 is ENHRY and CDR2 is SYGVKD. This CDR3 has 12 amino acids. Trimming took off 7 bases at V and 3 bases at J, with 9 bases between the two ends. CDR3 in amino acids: CAIKYSDTEAFF. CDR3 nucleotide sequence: TGTGCCATCAAATACTCGGACACTGAAGCTTTCTTT.

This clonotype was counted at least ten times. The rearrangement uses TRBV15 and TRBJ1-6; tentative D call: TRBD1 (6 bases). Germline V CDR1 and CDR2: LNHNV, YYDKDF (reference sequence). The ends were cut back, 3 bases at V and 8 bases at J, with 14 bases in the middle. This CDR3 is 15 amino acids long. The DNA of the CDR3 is TGTGCCACCAGCAGGAAACAGGGTGTCCATTCACCCCTCCACTTT. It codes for CATSRKQGVHSPLHF.

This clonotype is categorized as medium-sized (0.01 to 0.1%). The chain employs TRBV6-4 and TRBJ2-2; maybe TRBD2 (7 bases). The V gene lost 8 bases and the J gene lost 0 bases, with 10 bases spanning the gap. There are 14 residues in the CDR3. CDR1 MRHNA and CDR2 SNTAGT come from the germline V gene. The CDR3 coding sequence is TGTGCCAGCTCGGGGGGCACGAACACCGGGGAGCTGTTTTTT. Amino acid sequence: CASSGGTNTGELFF.

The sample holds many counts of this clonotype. The CDR3 bases are TGTGCCAGCGGGGTTGACTACGAGCAGTACTTC. It translates to CASGVDYEQYF. The rearrangement uses TRBV12-3 or TRBV12-4 and TRBJ2-7; no reliable D call. The CDR3 consists of 11 residues. The V gene lost 8 bases and the J gene lost 3 bases, with 8 bases spanning the gap.

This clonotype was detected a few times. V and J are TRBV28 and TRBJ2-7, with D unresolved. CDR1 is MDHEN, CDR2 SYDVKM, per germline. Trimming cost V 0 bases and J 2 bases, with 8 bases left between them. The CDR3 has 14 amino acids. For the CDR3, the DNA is TGTGCCAGCAGTTTATGGGACGGCACCTACGAGCAGTACTTC. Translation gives CASSLWDGTYEQYF.

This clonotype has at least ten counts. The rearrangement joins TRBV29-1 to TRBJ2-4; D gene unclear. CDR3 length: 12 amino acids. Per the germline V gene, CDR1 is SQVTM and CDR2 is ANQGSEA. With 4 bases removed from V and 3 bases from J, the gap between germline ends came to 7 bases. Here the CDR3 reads CSVGDLKNIQYF. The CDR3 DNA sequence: TGCAGCGTTGGGGATCTCAAAAACATTCAGTACTTC.

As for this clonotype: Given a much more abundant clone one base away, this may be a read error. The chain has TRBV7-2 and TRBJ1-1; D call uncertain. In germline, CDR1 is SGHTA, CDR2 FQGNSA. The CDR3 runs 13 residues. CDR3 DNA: TGTGCCAGCAGCTTAGTGGTGAACTCTGAAGCTTTCTTT. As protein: CASSLVVNSEAFF.

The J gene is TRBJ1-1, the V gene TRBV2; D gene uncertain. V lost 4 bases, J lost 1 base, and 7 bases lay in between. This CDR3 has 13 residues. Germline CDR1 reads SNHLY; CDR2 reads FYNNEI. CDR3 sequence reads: CASSVQRNTEAFF. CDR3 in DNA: TGTGCCAGCAGTGTCCAGCGGAACACTGAAGCTTTCTTT.

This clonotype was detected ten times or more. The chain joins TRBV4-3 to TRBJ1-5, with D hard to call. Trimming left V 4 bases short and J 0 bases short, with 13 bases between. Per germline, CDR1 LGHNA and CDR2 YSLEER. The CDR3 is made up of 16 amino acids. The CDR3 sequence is CASSPESGNSNQPQHF. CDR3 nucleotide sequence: TGCGCCAGCAGCCCAGAATCGGGCAATAGCAATCAGCCCCAGCATTTT.

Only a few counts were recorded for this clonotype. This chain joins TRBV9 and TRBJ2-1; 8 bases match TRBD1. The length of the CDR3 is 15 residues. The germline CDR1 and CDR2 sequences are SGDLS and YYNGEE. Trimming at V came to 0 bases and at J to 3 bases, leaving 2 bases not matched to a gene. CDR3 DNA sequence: TGTGCCAGCAGCGTAGAGACAGGGGTCTACAATGAGCAGTTCTTC. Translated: CASSVETGVYNEQFF.

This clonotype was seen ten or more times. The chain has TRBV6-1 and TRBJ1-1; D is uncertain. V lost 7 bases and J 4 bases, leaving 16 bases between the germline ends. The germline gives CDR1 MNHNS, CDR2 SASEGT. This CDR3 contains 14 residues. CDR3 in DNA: TGTGCCAGCATTCGACCGGACTCGCTCACTGAAGCTTTCTTT. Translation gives CASIRPDSLTEAFF.

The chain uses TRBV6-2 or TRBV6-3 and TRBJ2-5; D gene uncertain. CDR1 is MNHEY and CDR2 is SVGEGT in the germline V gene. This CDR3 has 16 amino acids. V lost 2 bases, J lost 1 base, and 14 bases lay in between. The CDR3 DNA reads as TGTGCCAGCAGTTACGGGTCGAACTTGATCCAAGAGACCCAGTACTTC. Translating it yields CASSYGSNLIQETQYF.

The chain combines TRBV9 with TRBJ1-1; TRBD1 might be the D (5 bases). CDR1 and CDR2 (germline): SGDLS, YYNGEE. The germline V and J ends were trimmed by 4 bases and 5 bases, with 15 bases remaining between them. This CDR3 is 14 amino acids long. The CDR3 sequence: CASSPGGAVTEAFF. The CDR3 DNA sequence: TGTGCCAGCAGCCCGGGAGGGGCGGTAACTGAAGCTTTCTTT.